This record looks at one TCR beta chain sequence and its context. These data belong to a study of shared clonotypes between healthy human individuals. In replicate PCRs of sorted subsets, around 200 ng DNA, tens of thousands of T cell genomes, was used. TCRdb's copy holds only in-frame clones and misses some; the assay was immunoSEQ multiplex PCR. The data show 750,000 to 1,000,000 clones, about 91% seen once. With 6 bases removed from V and 4 bases from J, the gap between germline ends came to 13 bases. Looked up from germline, CDR1 is MNHEY and CDR2 is SVGAGI. The CDR3 sequence is 14 residues long. Naive CD8 isolation took CD45RO-negative cells positively selected for CCR7 and excluded terminally differentiated effector memory CD45RA+ cells.

The genes are TRBV6-5 and TRBJ1-3; D is unresolved. This TCR was sampled from a man in his thirties or forties in good health. Sequencing was done on a sample of naive CD8+ T cells sorted from blood. CDR3 in DNA: TGTGCCAGCAGCCACCCAGGATACGGAAACACCATATATTTT. This encodes CASSHPGYGNTIYF.